One and the same sample provided the 2 T cell receptor beta chains below, sequenced in a study of shared clonotypes between healthy human individuals. Assay used: immunoSEQ multiplex PCR; TCRdb lists only in-frame clones, some missing. This sample yields some 1,100,000 clones, of which approximately 78% are seen a single time; 0.5% to 0.6% belongs to the top ten. The sequenced sample was memory CD4+ T cells from PBMCs. The subset denotes: CD45RA-negative fraction. These receptors originate from a man aged 18 to 29 in good health. Some clones in this sample may be carry-over from other donors' samples.

This clone has at least ten counts. V is TRBV5-1 and J is TRBJ2-3, with 12 bases fitting TRBD1. Germline-derived CDR1 and CDR2 are SGHRS and YFSETQ. The CDR3 runs 16 residues. Germline trimming cut 3 bases from V and 4 bases from J; bases unmatched to any gene: 6. This chain's CDR3 is CASSSAGTGGADTQYF. CDR3 coding DNA: TGCGCCAGCAGCTCCGCCGGGACAGGGGGCGCAGATACGCAGTATTTT.

This chain's CDR3 is CASSQEPGQGFHGYTF. The CDR3 region has the DNA TGTGCCAGCAGCCAAGAACCGGGACAGGGGTTTCATGGCTACACCTTC. This chain links TRBV4-2 with TRBJ1-2; 10 bases align to TRBD1. Trimming cost V 0 bases and J 6 bases; bases outside gene matches: 7. Germline V gene lookup returns CDR1 LGHNA and CDR2 YNFKEQ. The CDR3 extends over 16 amino acids.